This T cell receptor beta chain was profiled in a study of cytomegalovirus exposure and HLA in healthy donors. Study-wide findings and caveats: The listing of 150 to 200 TCR beta chains classed them as cytomegalovirus-associated. In a later analysis, HLA-associated beta chains showed higher expansion and lower generation probabilities than comparable chains.

PCR was performed using 60 Vbeta and 13 Jbeta primers. The assay was immunoSEQ multiplex PCR, and TCRdb's table has in-frame clones only and misses some. The sample carries roughly 160,000 clones, around 80% recorded once. A note on this clone: Its antigen remains unknown.

Input material: PBMCs. The receptor was derived from a woman in her 50s in good health and CMV-seropositive.

The CDR3 here is CASSPLRTGRASGELFF. Here the CDR3 DNA reads TGTGCCAGCTCACCACTTCGGACAGGGAGGGCATCCGGGGAGCTGTTTTTT. The rearrangement links TRBV18 to TRBJ2-2, with a possible D match to TRBD1 (8 bases). V gave up 1 base and J gave up 6 bases, with 18 bases separating them. This CDR3 contains 17 residues. Germline CDR1 is KGHSH and CDR2 is LQKENI.